These 2 T cell receptor beta chains were sequenced from one sample in a study of blood T cell repertoires in COVID-19. The method was immunoSEQ multiplex PCR; TCRdb's version includes in-frame clones alone and lacks a portion of them. The sample has fewer than 500,000 clones, roughly 89% seen once. The sample was peripheral blood. These TCRs come from a woman in her thirties with active or convalescent COVID-19.

In regard to this clone: At one of its ends the junction is not consistent with the germline gene, which may arise from a read error. The chain links TRBV4-1 to TRBJ1-1, with TRBD1 matching over 8 bases. The CDR3 is 19 amino acids. Germline values: CDR1 MGHRA, CDR2 YSYEKL. The CDR3 DNA reads as TGCGCCAGCAGCCAAGATTGGGAGGGGTCAGGGGGCCTGAAGACTGAAGCTTTCTTT. Translated, it gives CASSQDWEGSGGLKTEAFF.

The V gene is TRBV4-1, the J gene TRBJ1-5; D is unresolved. The CDR3 totals 20 residues. CDR1 and CDR2 (germline): MGHRA, YSYEKL. The ends were cut back, 4 bases at V and 0 bases at J, with 25 bases in the middle. The CDR3 spells CASSPAGSRLYMDSNQPQHF. CDR3 nucleotides: TGCGCCAGCAGCCCGGCCGGTTCCCGACTGTATATGGATAGCAATCAGCCCCAGCATTTT.